This T cell receptor (beta chain) was observed in a study of T cell responses to AZD1222 COVID-19 vaccine. The method was immunoSEQ multiplex PCR; TCRdb's version includes in-frame clones alone and lacks a portion of them. The table shows about 130,000 clones, with about nine tenths occurring only once. This TCR derives from an adult who received the AZD1222 COVID-19 vaccine. The sample in question was peripheral blood, obtained 28 days after the second AZD1222 dose.

CDR3 nucleotides: TGCGCCAGCAGCCCGGGGACTAGCGCCAATGAGCAGTTCTTC. It specifies CASSPGTSANEQFF. This chain connects TRBV5-1 to TRBJ2-1, with TRBD2 identical over 10 bases. Germline V gives CDR1 SGHRS, CDR2 YFSETQ. The junction had 4 bases not matched to a gene; V was cut back by 4 bases and J by 6 bases. The CDR3 spans 14 residues.